This T cell receptor beta chain derives from a study of T cell changes during pregnancy in multiple sclerosis (dated by TCRdb to the late 2010s). Notes on the research overall: The study examined how the T cell repertoire changed over the course of pregnancy in women with multiple sclerosis.

Library creation used the immunoSEQ multiplex PCR assay. TCRdb limited this immuneACCESS table to in-frame rearrangements with V and J called. A share of clones is missing; checked studies link under half to unresolved V genes, and the rest is unexplained. This sample has under 100,000 clones in its table, and about 94% of those were observed once. Jointly, the top ten make up roughly 2.5% of the sample. As to this clone: It has no known antigen specificity. Base qualities are not provided; no much larger clone lies one nucleotide away.

For this chain, trimming is 6 bases at the V end and 0 bases at the J end, and the number of junction bases without a gene match is 14. The germline V gene (reference sequence) yields LNHDA for CDR1 and SQIVND for CDR2. The CDR3 measures 18 amino acids from cysteine to phenylalanine. This entry keeps only the CDR3 DNA: 54 bases, framed from base 1. The sample consisted of peripheral blood, taken in the third trimester of pregnancy. This TCR derives from a female donor with multiple sclerosis, enrolled in a pregnancy study. The V gene is TRBV19 and the J gene is TRBJ1-1; the central 9 bases match TRBD1. DNA sequence: TGTGCCAGTAGCCCAATTGGTGGGACAGGGACCATGAACACTGAAGCTTTCTTT. It translates to CASSPIGGTGTMNTEAFF.